This T cell receptor beta chain was captured in a study of breast tumors, draining lymph nodes, adjacent tissues. Whole-study results and caveats: The lymph node origin of tumor T cells was framed as consistent with a hypothesis, not demonstrated. Compared with lymph nodes, tumors were less diverse; compared with nontumor tissue, more.

TCRdb reanalysed the multiplex PCR reads using MiXCR and keeps one entry per CDR3 protein. Among fewer than 90,000 distinct CDR3 sequences listed, more than 25% were seen once. The lymph nodes were axillary draining lymph nodes from breast cancer patients. This clonotype showed up many times. Antigen specificity is unknown. This TCR was sampled from a female donor with breast cancer. Some clones in this sample may be carry-over from other donors' samples. The sample was axillary lymph node tissue.

The DNA for the CDR3 is TGCGCCAGCAGCCAAGATTTCTCCGGAGAGACCCAGTACTTC. It translates to CASSQDFSGETQYF. The V and J genes are TRBV4-3 and TRBJ2-5, with D unclear. Germline values: CDR1 LGHNA, CDR2 YSLEER. V gave up 0 bases and J gave up 4 bases, with 9 bases separating them. There are 14 residues in the CDR3.